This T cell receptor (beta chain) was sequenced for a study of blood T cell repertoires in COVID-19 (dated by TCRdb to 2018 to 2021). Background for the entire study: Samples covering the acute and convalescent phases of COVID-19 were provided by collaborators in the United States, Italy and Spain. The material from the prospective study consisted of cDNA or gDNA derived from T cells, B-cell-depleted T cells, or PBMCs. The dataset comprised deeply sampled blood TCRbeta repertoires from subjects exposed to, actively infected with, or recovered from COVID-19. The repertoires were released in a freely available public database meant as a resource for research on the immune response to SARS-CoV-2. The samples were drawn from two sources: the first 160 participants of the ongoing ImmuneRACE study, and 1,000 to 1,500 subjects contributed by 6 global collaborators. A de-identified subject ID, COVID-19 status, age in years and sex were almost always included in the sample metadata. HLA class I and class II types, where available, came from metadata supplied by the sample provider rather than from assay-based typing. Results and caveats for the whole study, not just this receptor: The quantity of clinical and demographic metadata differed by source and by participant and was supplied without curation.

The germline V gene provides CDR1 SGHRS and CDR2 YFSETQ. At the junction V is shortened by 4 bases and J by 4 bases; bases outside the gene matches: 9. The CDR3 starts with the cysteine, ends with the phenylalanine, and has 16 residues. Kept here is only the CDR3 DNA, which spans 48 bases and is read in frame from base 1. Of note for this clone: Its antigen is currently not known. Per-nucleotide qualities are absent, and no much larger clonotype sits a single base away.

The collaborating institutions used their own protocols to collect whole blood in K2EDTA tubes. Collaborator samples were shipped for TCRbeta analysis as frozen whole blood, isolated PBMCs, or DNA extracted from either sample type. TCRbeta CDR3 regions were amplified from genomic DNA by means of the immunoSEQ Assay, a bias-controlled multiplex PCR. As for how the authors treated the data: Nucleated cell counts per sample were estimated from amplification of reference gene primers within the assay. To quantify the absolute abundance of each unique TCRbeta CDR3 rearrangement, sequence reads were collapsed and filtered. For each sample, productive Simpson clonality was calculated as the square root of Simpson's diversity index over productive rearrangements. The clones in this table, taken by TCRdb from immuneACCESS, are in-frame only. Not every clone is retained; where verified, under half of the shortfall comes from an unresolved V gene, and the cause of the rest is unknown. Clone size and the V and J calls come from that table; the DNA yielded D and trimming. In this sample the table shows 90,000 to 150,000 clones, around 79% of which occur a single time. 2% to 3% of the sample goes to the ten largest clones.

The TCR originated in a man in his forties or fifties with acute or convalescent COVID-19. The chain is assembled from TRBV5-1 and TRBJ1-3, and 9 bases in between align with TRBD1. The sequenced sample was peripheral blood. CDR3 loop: CASSRGTGGTGNTIYF. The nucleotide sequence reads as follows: TGCGCCAGCAGCCGAGGTACAGGGGGCACGGGAAACACCATATATTTT.